This T cell receptor beta chain was documented in a study of T cells expressing NK-cell markers. Overall study context: Serological testing identified seven of the eight sequenced donors as HCMV-seropositive and one as seronegative. Overall study findings and caveats: The leading position in the CD3+CD56-NKG2C+ fraction of several donors also went to these clonotypes. Dominant NKG2C+ clonotype frequencies of roughly 1.0-7.0% of CD8+ T cells were measured in about six donors.

A remark on this clonotype: Its specificity is unknown.

The authors made TCR beta cDNA libraries by 5'RACE template switching. This switching added a universal primer site and UMIs. With the 5' RACE reads reprocessed, TCRdb shows one record per CDR3 protein and no DNA. In total, the table holds 550,000 or so distinct CDR3 sequences. Germline CDR1 SGHRS, CDR2 YFSETQ. The CDR3 has 16 amino acids. The receptor's source is a young man in good health. Sequencing was carried out using blood T cells: a sorted CD56 or NKG2C T cell subset, CD4+ or CD8+ T cells, or bulk PBMC T cells (not recorded which). The chain links TRBV5-1 to TRBJ2-5; checking the TCRdb D call of TRBD2 is not possible without DNA. This chain's CDR3 is CASSLVASAHQETQYF.